What follows is one T cell receptor (beta chain) and its context. Antigen: not known. Other nucleotide sequences from this sample produce the same CDR3. Nashville, Tennessee was home to all donors, each a Caucasian adult. As handled by the study authors: Because ImmunoSEQ provided only junction sequences with no quality scores, the filtering differed. Assay used: immunoSEQ multiplex PCR; TCRdb lists only in-frame clones, some missing. V, J and clone size reflect that table, while D and trimming were determined from the DNA. The sample contains approximately 640,000 clones, roughly 88% of which appear only once. The data derive from a study of shared clonotypes between healthy human individuals. CDR1 is MDHEN, CDR2 SYDVKM, per germline. Between the trimmed V and J ends, which lost 6 bases and 2 bases, there was a span of 10 bases. The CDR3 has 13 amino acids. Study-wide results and caveats: Memory subsets generally showed smaller estimated richness than naive subsets did. Clonotypes not shared had lower generation probabilities than those common to all four donors.

This clonotype was obtained from a man between 18 and 35 years old in good health. Some clones in this sample may be carry-over from other donors' samples. The specimen was memory CD8+ T cells from PBMCs. Subset meaning: CD45RO+ cells pooled with CCR7-negative TemRA cells. The V call is TRBV28, the J call TRBJ1-1; no definite D call. The CDR3 loop reads CASSLGPNTEAFF. CDR3 nucleotide sequence: TGTGCCAGCAGCCTAGGGCCAAACACTGAAGCTTTCTTT.